This T cell receptor beta chain stems from a study of CD8+ T cells in alopecia areata. RNA, once extracted, was reverse transcribed into cDNA for use as the sequencing template. Sequenced by immunoSEQ multiplex PCR; TCRdb stores in-frame clones only, minus some. The data contain 87,000 or so clones, around three quarters of them seen just once; the ten biggest clones take up around 15%. Treatment noted: oral pan-JAK inhibitor, 5-10 mg twice daily. Germline CDR1 and CDR2: SGHNT and YENEEA. This CDR3 has 15 amino acids. Trimming cost V 4 bases and J 11 bases; bases outside gene matches: 7. The source was CD8+ T cells sorted from blood, collected at approximately week 42, from a patient treated with tofacitinib. The TCR originated in a human donor with alopecia areata. V and J are TRBV11-3 and TRBJ2-1, with 14 positions matching TRBD2. The CDR3 region has the DNA TGTGCCAGCAGCTACCCGACTAGCGGGGGGGGTAAGCAGTTCTTC. Amino acids: CASSYPTSGGGKQFF.